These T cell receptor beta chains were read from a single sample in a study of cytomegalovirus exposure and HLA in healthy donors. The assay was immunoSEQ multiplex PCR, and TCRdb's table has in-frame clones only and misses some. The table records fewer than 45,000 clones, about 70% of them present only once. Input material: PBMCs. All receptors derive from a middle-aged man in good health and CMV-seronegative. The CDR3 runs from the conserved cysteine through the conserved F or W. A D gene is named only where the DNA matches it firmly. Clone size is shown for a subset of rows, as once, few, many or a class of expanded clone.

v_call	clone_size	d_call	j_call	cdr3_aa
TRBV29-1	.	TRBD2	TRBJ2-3	CSVAGLADEIYGLTDTQYF
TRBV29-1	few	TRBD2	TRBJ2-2	CSVAGSPGGRNTGELFF
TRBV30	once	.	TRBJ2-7	CAWSEGIGDEQYF
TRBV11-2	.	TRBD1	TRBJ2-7	CASSSAVGTGGLSYEQYF
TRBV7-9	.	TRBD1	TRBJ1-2	CASSLVFRGTGRGYGYTF
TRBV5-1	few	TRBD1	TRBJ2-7	CASSLVGTGYYEQYF
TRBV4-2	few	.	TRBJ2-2	CASSPSEPGELFF
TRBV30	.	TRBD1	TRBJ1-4	CAGIYRGWDEKLFF
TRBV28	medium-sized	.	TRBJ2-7	CASTQVQGGSYEQYF
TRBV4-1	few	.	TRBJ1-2	CASSQDGWNRRTHGYTF
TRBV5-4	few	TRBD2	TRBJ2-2	CASSLVAGGNTGELFF
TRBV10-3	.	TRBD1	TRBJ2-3	CAISGQGSGDTQYF
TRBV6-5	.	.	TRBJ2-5	CASSYDSQETQYF
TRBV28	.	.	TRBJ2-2	CASRTSGPNTGELFF
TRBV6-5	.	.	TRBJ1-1	CASRTGGNTEAFF
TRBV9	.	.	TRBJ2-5	CASSQLTGETQYF
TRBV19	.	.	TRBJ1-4	CASSPTGLSNEKLFF
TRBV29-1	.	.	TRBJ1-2	CSVEAQGVYGYTF
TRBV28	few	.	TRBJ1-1	CASSFGNTEAFF
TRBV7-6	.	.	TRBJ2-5	CASSLEGRETQYF
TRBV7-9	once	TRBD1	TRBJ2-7	CASSNRDRGEQYF
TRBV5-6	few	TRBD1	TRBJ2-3	CATTQGAGSSTDTQYF
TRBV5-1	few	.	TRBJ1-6	CASSLGSEVNNSPLHF
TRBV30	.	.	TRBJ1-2	CAWSVKNLLTYGYTF
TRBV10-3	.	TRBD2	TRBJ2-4	CAISDAIGTSGNIQYF
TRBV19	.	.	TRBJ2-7	CASKDGAGAYEQYF
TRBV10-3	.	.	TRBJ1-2	CAIQKEGSNYGYTF
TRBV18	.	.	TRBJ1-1	CASSMDLQGNTEAFF
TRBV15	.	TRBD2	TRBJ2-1	CATSKEAGGGYNEQFF
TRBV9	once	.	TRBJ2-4	CASSALQGIWDIQYF
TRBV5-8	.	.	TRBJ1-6	CASSFRGGSSYNSPLHF
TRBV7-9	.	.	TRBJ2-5	CASSRDSLNQYF
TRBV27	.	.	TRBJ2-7	CASSLTAAYEQYF
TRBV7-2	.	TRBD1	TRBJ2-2	CASSEDRVRTGELFF
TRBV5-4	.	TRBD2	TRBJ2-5	CASSSGAGVGETQYF
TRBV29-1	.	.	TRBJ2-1	CSVPSDYNEQFF
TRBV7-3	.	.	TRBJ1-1	CASSPRLGAEAFF
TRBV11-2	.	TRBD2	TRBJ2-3	CASSFTSGGLSGNTQYF
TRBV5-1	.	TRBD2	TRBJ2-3	CASRSTSGGQYF
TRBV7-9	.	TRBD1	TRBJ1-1	CASSSNRGTPMNTEAFF
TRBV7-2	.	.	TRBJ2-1	CASSSGAWEQFF
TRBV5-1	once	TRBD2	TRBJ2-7	CASSLLSGGAAQVEQYF